This TCR beta chain was obtained from a study of vaccination and CD4 T cells after COVID-19. The wider study: The study collected post-vaccine samples a median around 77 days after dose two, with a range of 14 to 241.

Sample treatment: roughly ten-day PBMC culture with coronavirus spike peptide pools or control peptides (ViraFEST assay). ViraFEST used peptide pools to expand antigen-specific T cells before TCR sequencing. Oncomine TCR Beta short-read sequencing was applied to DNA from cultured CD4+ T cells. In TCRdb, the PCR reads were re-called with MiXCR into one record per CDR3 protein. The sample holds 7,500 to 10,000 distinct CDR3 sequences, around 70% seen once. Germline CDR1 and CDR2: SGHNT and YYREEE (reference sequence). Trimming shortened V by 6 bases and J by 5 bases, and 19 bases separated the two germline ends. CDR3 length equals 15 residues. About this clonotype: Its antigen is not known.

The chain combines TRBV5-4 with TRBJ2-3, with a tentative D call TRBD2 (6 bases). Specimen: CD4+ T cells from blood, cultured in vitro. The origin of this receptor is a human donor who had recovered from COVID-19. The CDR3 coding sequence is TGTGCCAGCATCCCTAACCGGGGGAGTGGAGATACGCAGTATTTT. Protein sequence: CASIPNRGSGDTQYF.